A selection of T cell receptor beta chains follows, all from one sample in a study of blood T cell repertoires in COVID-19. Sequencing used immunoSEQ multiplex PCR; TCRdb keeps in-frame clones, though not all of them. Here the sample spans tens of thousands of clones, around 80% being singletons. Sequenced sample: peripheral blood. These receptor sequences come from a human donor in a cohort sampled during active COVID-19. CDR3s include the opening cysteine and the closing phenylalanine or tryptophan. D genes are given only for firm matches. Only part of the rows carry a size: once, few, many, or a class if the clone is expanded.

d_gene	v_gene	abundance	j_gene	CDR3nt	CDR3aa
TRBD1	TRBV19	-	TRBJ2-3	TGTGCCAGTAGTCGGACAGGCTGGGGAGATACGCAGTATTTT	CASSRTGWGDTQYF
-	TRBV24-1	-	TRBJ2-7	TGTGCCACCAGTGATCTCGCCGGGTACGAGCAGTACTTC	CATSDLAGYEQYF
-	TRBV25-1	-	TRBJ2-7	TGTGCCAGCAATCAGGATTTGTACGAGCAGTACTTC	CASNQDLYEQYF
TRBD1	TRBV2	-	TRBJ2-7	TGTGCCAGCAGTCCGGACAGGGCCGTTGTGCAGTACTTC	CASSPDRAVVQYF
-	TRBV9	-	TRBJ1-1	TGTGCCAGCAGCGTAGCTATGAACACTGAAGCTTTCTTT	CASSVAMNTEAFF
TRBD2	TRBV5-1	-	TRBJ2-2	TGCGCCAGCAGCTTGAGGACTAGCGGGACCGGGGAGCTGTTTTTT	CASSLRTSGTGELFF
-	TRBV7-2	-	TRBJ2-7	TGTGCCAGCAGCTTAGATTGGAGGTCCTACGAGCAGTACTTC	CASSLDWRSYEQYF
TRBD1	TRBV19	many	TRBJ1-1	TGTGCCAGTAGCCCCGACCGGGACAGGGTGTACACTGAAGCTTTCTTT	CASSPDRDRVYTEAFF
-	TRBV11-2	-	TRBJ2-5	TGTGCCAGCAGCTTAGAGAAAGCGGTTGTCGGGACCCAGTACTTC	CASSLEKAVVGTQYF
-	TRBV4-2	few	TRBJ1-1	TGTGCCAGCAGCCAAGAAGGGGGGGGCACTGAAGCTTTCTTT	CASSQEGGGTEAFF
-	TRBV4-1	-	TRBJ1-5	TGCGCCAGCAGCCAAACCGGACGGGGTACAAATCAGCCCCAGCATTTT	CASSQTGRGTNQPQHF
TRBD1	TRBV6-6	few	TRBJ1-6	TGTGCCAGCAGTTTGGAACAGGGGAATTCACCCCTCCACTTT	CASSLEQGNSPLHF
TRBD1	TRBV5-4	-	TRBJ1-2	TGTGCCAGCAGCCAAGGACAGGGTAACTATGGCTACACCTTC	CASSQGQGNYGYTF
-	TRBV7-2	-	TRBJ1-2	TGTGCCAGCAGTCCTTCGGGGCGGGAGGGCTACACCTTC	CASSPSGREGYTF
TRBD1	TRBV9	-	TRBJ1-2	TGTGCCAGCAGCGCCGACAGGGTGGGCTATGGCTACACCTTC	CASSADRVGYGYTF
-	TRBV5-1	-	TRBJ1-1	TGCGCCAGCAGCCCGGCGGGATATTTGTACACTGAAGCTTTCTTT	CASSPAGYLYTEAFF
TRBD2	TRBV6-2/TRBV6-3	-	TRBJ2-5	TGTGCCAGCAGCCTAGCGGGGTATGGGACCCAGTACTTC	CASSLAGYGTQYF
TRBD2	TRBV28	-	TRBJ2-5	TGTGCCACCCTAAAGCGGGGGAGTGGGGAGACCCAGTACTTC	CATLKRGSGETQYF
-	TRBV3-1/TRBV3-2	few	TRBJ2-7	TGTGCCAGCAGCCATTTGACAGGCCCCGAGCAGTACTTC	CASSHLTGPEQYF
-	TRBV6-6	few	TRBJ2-5	TGTGCCAGCAGTTATGTCGGTATAGAGACCCAGTACTTC	CASSYVGIETQYF
TRBD2	TRBV11-2	once	TRBJ2-7	TGTGCCAGCAGCCGACCCGGGACTAGCGGGAGTAGATACGAGCAGTACTTC	CASSRPGTSGSRYEQYF
-	TRBV9	-	TRBJ2-1	TGTGCCAGCACCGCCTGGAACGGAGGGGAGCAGTTCTTC	CASTAWNGGEQFF
TRBD2	TRBV11-2	-	TRBJ2-5	TGTGCCAGCAGCCTGGGGGGGAGGATTCAAGAGACCCAGTACTTC	CASSLGGRIQETQYF
-	TRBV3-1/TRBV3-2	-	TRBJ1-6	TGTGCCAGCAGCCAAGGTTATGGAGGGACTCGCGATTCACCCCTCCACTTT	CASSQGYGGTRDSPLHF
TRBD1	TRBV18	-	TRBJ1-5	TGTGCCAGCTCAACAGCGGGACAGGTGTATCAGCCCCAGCATTTT	CASSTAGQVYQPQHF
TRBD1	TRBV5-1	-	TRBJ1-6	TGCGCCAGCAGCCGGGGACAGGCTGACCTTTCACCCCTCCACTTT	CASSRGQADLSPLHF
TRBD1	TRBV4-1	few	TRBJ1-6	TGCGCCAGCAGCCAAGAAGGGGGCGCAGGTTCACCCCTCCACTTT	CASSQEGGAGSPLHF
-	TRBV2	-	TRBJ2-5	TGTGCCAGCCGAATACGGACAGACCAAGAGACCCAGTACTTC	CASRIRTDQETQYF
TRBD1	TRBV6-2/TRBV6-3	-	TRBJ1-5	TGTGCCAGCAGTTATTCGACAGGGGGGCACAATCAGCCCCAGCATTTT	CASSYSTGGHNQPQHF
TRBD2	TRBV28	-	TRBJ2-2	TGTGCCAGCAGCCCAGCGGGGTGGGGAGCCACCGGGGAGCTGTTTTTT	CASSPAGWGATGELFF
-	TRBV7-2	-	TRBJ2-7	TGTGCCAGCAGCAACATTCCGGGATACGAGCAGTACTTC	CASSNIPGYEQYF
-	TRBV4-3	-	TRBJ1-6	TGCGCCAGCAGCCAAGGCGACAGTAATTCACCCCTCCACTTT	CASSQGDSNSPLHF
TRBD1	TRBV10-3	-	TRBJ1-6	TGTGCCATCAGTGAGCGAACAGGGGCCGGGGATTCACCCCTCCACTTT	CAISERTGAGDSPLHF
-	TRBV13	-	TRBJ2-3	TGTGCCAGCAGCCTTACCGGCCTAGTGGTTTCAGATACGCAGTATTTT	CASSLTGLVVSDTQYF
TRBD2	TRBV5-1	-	TRBJ2-3	TGCGCCAGCAGCTTGACAGCGGGAGTGACAGATACGCAGTATTTT	CASSLTAGVTDTQYF
-	TRBV14	once	TRBJ2-2	TGTGCCAGCAGTCTGGGGAGGAGCCCTGGCACCGGGGAGCTGTTTTTT	CASSLGRSPGTGELFF
-	TRBV3-1/TRBV3-2	-	TRBJ2-7	TGTGCCAGCAGCCGCAGCTCCTACGAGCAGTACTTC	CASSRSSYEQYF
TRBD2	TRBV2	-	TRBJ2-7	TGTGCCAGCAGTGTAGGGACGGGAGGAACCTACGAGCAGTACTTC	CASSVGTGGTYEQYF
TRBD1	TRBV18	-	TRBJ1-3	TGTGCCAGCTCACAGGGGGCGACTGGAAACACCATATATTTT	CASSQGATGNTIYF
TRBD1	TRBV6-1	few	TRBJ1-3	TGTGCCAGCAGTGCGGACAGGCCCAAGTCTGGAAACACCATATATTTT	CASSADRPKSGNTIYF
-	TRBV5-1	-	TRBJ2-3	TGCGCCAGCAGCTTGGTACCACAACCTAGCACAGATACGCAGTATTTT	CASSLVPQPSTDTQYF
-	TRBV7-9	once	TRBJ2-1	TGTGCCAGCAGCCCCACCCTTCACCAGGTTGAGCAGTTCTTC	CASSPTLHQVEQFF
TRBD2	TRBV29-1	few	TRBJ2-7	TGCAGCGTGCTCATTGGACTAGCGGGGGCTCTTGAGGAGCAGTACTTC	CSVLIGLAGALEEQYF
TRBD2	TRBV28	-	TRBJ2-5	TGTGCCAGCAGTCCCAGACTAGCGGGACGTGAGACCCAGTACTTC	CASSPRLAGRETQYF
-	TRBV6-6	-	TRBJ1-5	TGTGCCAGCAGGGGGGCAGGGACAAGCAATCAGCCCCAGCATTTT	CASRGAGTSNQPQHF
TRBD2	TRBV2	-	TRBJ2-2	TGTGCCAGCAAAACGGGGGGGCCGGGGGAGCTGTTTTTT	CASKTGGPGELFF